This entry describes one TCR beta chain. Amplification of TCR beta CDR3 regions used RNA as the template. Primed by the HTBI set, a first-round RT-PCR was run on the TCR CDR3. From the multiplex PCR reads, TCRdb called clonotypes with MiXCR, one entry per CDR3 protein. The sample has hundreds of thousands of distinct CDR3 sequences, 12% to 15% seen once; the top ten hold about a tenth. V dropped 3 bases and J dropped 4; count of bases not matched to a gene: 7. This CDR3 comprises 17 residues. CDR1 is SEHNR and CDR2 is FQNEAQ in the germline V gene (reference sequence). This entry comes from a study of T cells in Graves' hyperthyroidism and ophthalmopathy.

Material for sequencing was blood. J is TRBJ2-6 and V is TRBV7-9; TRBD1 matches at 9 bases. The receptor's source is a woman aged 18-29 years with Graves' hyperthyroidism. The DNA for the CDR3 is TGTGCCAGCAGCTTTACAGGGGGCGCGTTGGGGGCCAACGTCCTGACTTTC. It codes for CASSFTGGALGANVLTF.